Described below is a single T cell receptor beta chain sequence and its context. Assay used: immunoSEQ multiplex PCR; TCRdb lists only in-frame clones, some missing. Seen here are roughly 270 clones, 84% observed once, and the top ten hold 28%. This sample was included in a study of preoperative IRX-2 immunotherapy in early breast cancer. Described treatment: preoperative locoregional IRX-2 cytokine immunotherapy. The sample was collected from a patient treated with IRX-2 immunotherapy. This clonotype was obtained from a human donor with breast cancer.

CDR3: CASRNRDESRPDTQYF. In DNA form, the CDR3 reads TGTGCCAGCAGAAACAGGGATGAGTCGCGGCCAGATACGCAGTATTTT. This chain connects TRBV25-1 to TRBJ2-3; a weak D match, TRBD1 (6 bases). There are 16 residues in the CDR3. CDR1 and CDR2 (germline): MGHDK, SYGVNS. V was pared by 6 bases and J by 4 bases, with 20 bases between.